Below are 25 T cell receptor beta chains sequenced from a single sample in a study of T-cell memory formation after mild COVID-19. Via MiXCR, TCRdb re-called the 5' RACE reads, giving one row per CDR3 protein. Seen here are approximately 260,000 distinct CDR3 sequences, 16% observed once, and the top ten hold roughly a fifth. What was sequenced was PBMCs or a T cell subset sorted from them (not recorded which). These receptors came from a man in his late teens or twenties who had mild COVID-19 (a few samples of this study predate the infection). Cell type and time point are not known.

The CDR3 spells CASSPRTGDINEQFF. The CDR3 nucleotides read TGTGCCAGCTCACCTAGGACAGGGGATATCAATGAGCAGTTCTTC. The chain employs TRBV18 and TRBJ2-1; TRBD1 aligns across 9 bases. Germline V gives CDR1 KGHSH, CDR2 LQKENI. Trimming removed 3 bases from V and 6 bases from J; junction bases left unmatched: 6. The CDR3 length is 15 residues.

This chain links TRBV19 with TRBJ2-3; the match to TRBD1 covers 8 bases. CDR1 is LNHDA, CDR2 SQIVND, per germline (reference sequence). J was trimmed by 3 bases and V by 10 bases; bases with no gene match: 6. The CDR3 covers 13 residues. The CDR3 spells CATQRQGTDTQYF. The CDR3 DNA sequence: TGTGCCACCCAAAGACAGGGGACAGATACGCAGTATTTT.

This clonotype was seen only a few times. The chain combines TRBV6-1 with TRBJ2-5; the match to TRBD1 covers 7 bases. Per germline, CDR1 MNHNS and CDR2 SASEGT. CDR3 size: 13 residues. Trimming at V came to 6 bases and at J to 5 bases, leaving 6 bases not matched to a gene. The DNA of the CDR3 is TGTGCCAGCAGGGCGAGGGGGCCTGAGACCCAGTACTTC. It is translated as CASRARGPETQYF.

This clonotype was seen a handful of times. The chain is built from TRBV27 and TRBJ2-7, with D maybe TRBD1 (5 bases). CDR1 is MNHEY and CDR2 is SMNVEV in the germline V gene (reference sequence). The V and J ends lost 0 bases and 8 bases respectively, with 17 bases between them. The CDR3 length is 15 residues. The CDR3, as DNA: TGTGCCAGCAGTTTATCGAGGACACTGGATGTAAAGCAGTACTTC. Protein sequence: CASSLSRTLDVKQYF.

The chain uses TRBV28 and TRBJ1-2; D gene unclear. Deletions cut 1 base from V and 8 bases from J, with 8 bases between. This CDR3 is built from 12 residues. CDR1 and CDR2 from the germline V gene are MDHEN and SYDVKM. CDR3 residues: CASSLSLGGYTF. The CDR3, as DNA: TGTGCCAGCAGTTTATCCCTCGGGGGCTACACCTTC.

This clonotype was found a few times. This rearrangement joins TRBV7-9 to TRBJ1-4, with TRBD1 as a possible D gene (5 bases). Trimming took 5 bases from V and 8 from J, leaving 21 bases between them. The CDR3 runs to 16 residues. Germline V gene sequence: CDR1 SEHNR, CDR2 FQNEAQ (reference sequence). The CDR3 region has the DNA TGTGCCAGCAGCCCCACCCGGGGACGGGAGGGGGAAAAACTGTTTTTT. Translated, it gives CASSPTRGREGEKLFF.

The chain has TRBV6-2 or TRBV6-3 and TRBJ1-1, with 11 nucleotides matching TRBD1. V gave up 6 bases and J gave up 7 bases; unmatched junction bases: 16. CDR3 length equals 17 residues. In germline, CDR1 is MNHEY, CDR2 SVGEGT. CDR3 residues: CASSRTGGAGTDGEAFF. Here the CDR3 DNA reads TGTGCCAGCAGCCGGACAGGGGGCGCGGGTACCGACGGTGAAGCTTTCTTT.

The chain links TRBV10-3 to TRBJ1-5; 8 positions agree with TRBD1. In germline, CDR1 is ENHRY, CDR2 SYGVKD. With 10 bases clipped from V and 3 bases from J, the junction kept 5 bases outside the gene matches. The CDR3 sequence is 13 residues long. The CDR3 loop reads CATGTGYNQPQHF. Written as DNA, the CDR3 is TGTGCCACCGGGACAGGCTACAATCAGCCCCAGCATTTT.

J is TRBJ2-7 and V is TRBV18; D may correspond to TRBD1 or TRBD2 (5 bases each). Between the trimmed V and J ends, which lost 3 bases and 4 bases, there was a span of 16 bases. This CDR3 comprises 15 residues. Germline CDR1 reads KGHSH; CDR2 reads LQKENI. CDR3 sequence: CASSPRGANTYEQYV. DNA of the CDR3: TGTGCCAGCTCACCGAGGGGTGCTAACACATACGAGCAGTACGTC.

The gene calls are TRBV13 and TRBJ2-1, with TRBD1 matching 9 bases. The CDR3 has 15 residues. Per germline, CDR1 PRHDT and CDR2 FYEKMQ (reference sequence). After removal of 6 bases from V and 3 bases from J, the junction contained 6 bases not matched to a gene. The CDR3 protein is CASRFTGGGYNEQFF. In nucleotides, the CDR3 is TGTGCCAGCAGATTTACAGGGGGCGGCTACAATGAGCAGTTCTTC.

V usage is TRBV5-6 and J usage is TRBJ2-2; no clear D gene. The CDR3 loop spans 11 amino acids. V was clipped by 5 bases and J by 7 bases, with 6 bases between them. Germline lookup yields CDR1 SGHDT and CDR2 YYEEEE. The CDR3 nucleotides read TGTGCCAGCAGTCTTTACGGGGAGCTGTTTTTT. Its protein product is CASSLYGELFF.

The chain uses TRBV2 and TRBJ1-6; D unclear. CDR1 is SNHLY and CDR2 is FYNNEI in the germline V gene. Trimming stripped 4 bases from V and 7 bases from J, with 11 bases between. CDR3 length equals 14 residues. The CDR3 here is CASSVRAPNSPLHF. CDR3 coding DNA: TGTGCCAGCAGTGTCAGAGCGCCGAATTCACCCCTCCACTTT.

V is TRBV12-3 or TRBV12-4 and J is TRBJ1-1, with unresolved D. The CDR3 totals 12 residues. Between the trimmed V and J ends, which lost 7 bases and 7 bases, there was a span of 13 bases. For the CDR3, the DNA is TGTGCCAGCACTCCCCCCGGGAGTGAAGCTTTCTTT. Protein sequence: CASTPPGSEAFF.

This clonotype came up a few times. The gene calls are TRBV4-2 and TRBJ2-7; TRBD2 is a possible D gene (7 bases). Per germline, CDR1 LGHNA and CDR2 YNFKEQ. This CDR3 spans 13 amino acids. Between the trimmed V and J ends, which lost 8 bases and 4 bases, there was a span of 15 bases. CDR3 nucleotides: TGTGCCAGCCGGGGGGCGTCAGTTTACGAGCAGTACTTC. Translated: CASRGASVYEQYF.

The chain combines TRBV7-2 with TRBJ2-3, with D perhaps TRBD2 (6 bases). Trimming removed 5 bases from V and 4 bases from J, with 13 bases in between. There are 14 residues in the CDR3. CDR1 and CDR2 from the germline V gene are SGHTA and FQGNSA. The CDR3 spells CASSLRLDADTQYF. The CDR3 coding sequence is TGTGCCAGCAGCCTGCGACTAGACGCAGATACGCAGTATTTT. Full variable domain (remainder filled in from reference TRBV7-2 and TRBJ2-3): GAGVSQSPSNKVTEKGKDVELRCDPISGHTALYWYRQSLGQGLEFLIYFQGNSAPDKSGLPSDRFSAERTGGSVSTLTIQRTQQEDSAVYLCASSLRLDADTQYFGPGTRLTVL.

The CDR3 reads CASSQDDPRLWDRGYNEQFF. For the CDR3, the DNA is TGCGCCAGCAGCCAAGATGATCCCAGGTTGTGGGACAGGGGTTACAATGAGCAGTTCTTC. The chain uses TRBV4-3 and TRBJ2-1; TRBD1 matches at 10 bases. Germline V gene sequence: CDR1 LGHNA, CDR2 YSLEER. J gave up 4 bases and V 0 bases, and 15 bases lay outside the gene matches. The CDR3 has 20 residues.

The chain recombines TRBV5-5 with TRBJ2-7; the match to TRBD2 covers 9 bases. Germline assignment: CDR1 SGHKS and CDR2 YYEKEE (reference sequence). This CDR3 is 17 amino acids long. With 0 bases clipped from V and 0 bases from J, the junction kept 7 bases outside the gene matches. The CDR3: CASSLATSGAPSYEQYV. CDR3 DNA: TGTGCCAGCAGCTTGGCGACTAGCGGTGCCCCCTCCTACGAGCAGTACGTC.

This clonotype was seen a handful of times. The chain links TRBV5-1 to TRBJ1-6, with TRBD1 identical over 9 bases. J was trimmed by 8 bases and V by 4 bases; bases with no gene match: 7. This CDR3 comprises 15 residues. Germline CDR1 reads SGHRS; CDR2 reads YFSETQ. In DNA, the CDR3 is TGCGCCAGCAGCCTAGGGACAGGGAGCGATTCACCCCTCCACTTT. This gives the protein CASSLGTGSDSPLHF.

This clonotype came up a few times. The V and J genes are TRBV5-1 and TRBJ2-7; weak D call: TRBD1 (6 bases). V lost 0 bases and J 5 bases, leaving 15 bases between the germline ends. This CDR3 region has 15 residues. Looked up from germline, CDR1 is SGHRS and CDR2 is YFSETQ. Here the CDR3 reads CASSLAHRETDEQYF. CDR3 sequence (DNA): TGCGCCAGCAGCTTGGCACACAGGGAGACGGACGAGCAGTACTTC.

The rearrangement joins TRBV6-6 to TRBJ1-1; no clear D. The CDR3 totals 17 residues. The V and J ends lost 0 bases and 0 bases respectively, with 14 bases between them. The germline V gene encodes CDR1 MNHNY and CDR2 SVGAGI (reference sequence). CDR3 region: CASSYSFEPGMNTEAFF. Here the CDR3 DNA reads TGTGCCAGCAGTTACTCGTTTGAGCCAGGAATGAACACTGAAGCTTTCTTT.

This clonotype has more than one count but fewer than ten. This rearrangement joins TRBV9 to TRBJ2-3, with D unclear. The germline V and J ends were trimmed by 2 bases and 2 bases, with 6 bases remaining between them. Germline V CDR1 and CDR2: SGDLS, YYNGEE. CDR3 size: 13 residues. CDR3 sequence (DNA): TGTGCCAGCAGCGTCACGGCCACAGATACGCAGTATTTT. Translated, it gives CASSVTATDTQYF.

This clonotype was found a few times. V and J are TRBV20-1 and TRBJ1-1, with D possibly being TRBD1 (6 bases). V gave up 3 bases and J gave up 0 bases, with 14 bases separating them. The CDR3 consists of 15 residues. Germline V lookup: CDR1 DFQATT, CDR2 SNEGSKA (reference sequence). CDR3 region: CSASRTGPMNTEAFF. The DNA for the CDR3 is TGCAGTGCTAGTCGTACAGGGCCTATGAACACTGAAGCTTTCTTT.

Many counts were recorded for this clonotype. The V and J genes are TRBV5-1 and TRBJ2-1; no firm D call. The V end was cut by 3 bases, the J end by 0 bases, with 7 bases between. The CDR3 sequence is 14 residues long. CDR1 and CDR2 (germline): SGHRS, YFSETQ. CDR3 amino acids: CASSWASSYNEQFF. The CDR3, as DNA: TGCGCCAGCAGCTGGGCCAGCTCCTACAATGAGCAGTTCTTC.

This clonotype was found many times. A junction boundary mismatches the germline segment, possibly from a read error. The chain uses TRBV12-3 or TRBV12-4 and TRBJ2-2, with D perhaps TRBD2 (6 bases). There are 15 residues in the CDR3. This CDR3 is CASRLAERNTGELFF. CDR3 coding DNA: TGTGCCAGCAGATTAGCGGAGCGGAACACCGGGGAGCTGTTTTTT.

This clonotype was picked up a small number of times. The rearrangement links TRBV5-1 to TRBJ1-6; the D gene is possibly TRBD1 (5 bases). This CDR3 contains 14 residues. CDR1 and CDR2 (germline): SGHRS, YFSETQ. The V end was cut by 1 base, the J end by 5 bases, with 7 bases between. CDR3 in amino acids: CASSLSRDNSPLHF. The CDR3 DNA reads TGCGCCAGCAGCTTGTCCAGGGATAATTCACCCCTCCACTTT. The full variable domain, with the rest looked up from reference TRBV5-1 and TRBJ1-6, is KAGVTQTPRYLIKTRGQQVTLSCSPISGHRSVSWYQQTPGQGLQFLFEYFSETQRNKGNFPGRFSGRQFSNSRSEMNVSTLELGDSALYLCASSLSRDNSPLHFGNGTRLTVT.